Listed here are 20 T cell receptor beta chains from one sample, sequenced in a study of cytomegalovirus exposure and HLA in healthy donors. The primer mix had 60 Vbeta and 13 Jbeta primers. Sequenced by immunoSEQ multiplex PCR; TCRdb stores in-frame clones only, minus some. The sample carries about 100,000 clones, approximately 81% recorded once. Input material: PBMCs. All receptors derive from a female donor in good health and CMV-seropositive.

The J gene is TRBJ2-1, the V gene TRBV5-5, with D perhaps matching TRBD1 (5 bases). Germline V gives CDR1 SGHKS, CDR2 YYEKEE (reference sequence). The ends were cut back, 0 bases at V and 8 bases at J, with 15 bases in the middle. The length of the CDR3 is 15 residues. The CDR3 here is CASSLAGLVRDEQFF. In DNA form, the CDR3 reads TGTGCCAGCAGCTTGGCAGGGCTAGTCCGCGATGAGCAGTTCTTC.

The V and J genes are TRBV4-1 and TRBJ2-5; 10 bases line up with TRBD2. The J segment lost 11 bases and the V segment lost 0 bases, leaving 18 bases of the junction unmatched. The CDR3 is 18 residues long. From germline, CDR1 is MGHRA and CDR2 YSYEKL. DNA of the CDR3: TGCGCCAGCAGCCAAGACCCCCCGCGTAGCGGGAGGACTTGGGAGCAGTACTTC. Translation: CASSQDPPRSGRTWEQYF.

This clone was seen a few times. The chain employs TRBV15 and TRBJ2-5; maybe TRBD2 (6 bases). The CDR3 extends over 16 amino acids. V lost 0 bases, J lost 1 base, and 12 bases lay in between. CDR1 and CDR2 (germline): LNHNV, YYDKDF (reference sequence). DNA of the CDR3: TGTGCCACCAGCAGAGATCGCCTTAGCGGCCAAGAGACCCAGTACTTC. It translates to CATSRDRLSGQETQYF.

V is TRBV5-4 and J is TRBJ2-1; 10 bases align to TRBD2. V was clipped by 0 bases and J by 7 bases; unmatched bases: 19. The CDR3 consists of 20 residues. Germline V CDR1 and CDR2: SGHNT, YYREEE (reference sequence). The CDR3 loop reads CASSLASAGGPFGTNNEQFF. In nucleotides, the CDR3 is TGTGCCAGCAGCTTGGCTTCAGCGGGAGGGCCCTTCGGAACCAATAATGAGCAGTTCTTC.

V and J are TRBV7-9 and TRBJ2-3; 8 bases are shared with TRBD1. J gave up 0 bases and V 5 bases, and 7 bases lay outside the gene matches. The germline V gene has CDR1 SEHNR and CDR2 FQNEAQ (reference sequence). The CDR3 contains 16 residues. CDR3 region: CASSHRDRRSTDTQYF. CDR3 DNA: TGTGCCAGCAGCCACCGGGACAGGAGAAGCACAGATACGCAGTATTTT.

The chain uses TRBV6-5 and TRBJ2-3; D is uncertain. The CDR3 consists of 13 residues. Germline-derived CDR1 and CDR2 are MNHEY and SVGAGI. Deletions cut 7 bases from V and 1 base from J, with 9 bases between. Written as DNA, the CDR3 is TGTGCCAGCACCATGAGTGGCACAGATACGCAGTATTTT. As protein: CASTMSGTDTQYF.

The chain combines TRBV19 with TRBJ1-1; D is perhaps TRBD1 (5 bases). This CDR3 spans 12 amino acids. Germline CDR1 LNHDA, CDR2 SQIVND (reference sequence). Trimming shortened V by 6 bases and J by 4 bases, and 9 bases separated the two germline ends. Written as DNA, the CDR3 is TGTGCCAGTAGGGGGGGACTCACTGAAGCTTTCTTT. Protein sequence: CASRGGLTEAFF.

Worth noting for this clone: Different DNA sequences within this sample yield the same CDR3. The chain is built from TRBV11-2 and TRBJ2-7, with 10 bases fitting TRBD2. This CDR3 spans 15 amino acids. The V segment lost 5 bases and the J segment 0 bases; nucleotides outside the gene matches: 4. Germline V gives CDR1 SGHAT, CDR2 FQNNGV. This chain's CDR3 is CASSPRTSGSYEQYF. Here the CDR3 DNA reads TGTGCCAGCAGCCCACGGACTAGCGGCTCCTACGAGCAGTACTTC. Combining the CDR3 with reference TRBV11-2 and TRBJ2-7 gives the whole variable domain EAGVAQSPRYKIIEKRQSVAFWCNPISGHATLYWYQQILGQGPKLLIQFQNNGVVDDSQLPKDRFSAERLKGVDSTLKIQPAKLEDSAVYLCASSPRTSGSYEQYFGPGTRLTVT.

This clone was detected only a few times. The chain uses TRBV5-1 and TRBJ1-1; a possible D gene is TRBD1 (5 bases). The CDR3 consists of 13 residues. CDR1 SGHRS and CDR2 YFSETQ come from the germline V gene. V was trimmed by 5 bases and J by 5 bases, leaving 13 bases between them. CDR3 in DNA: TGCGCCAGCAGTAATGTCGGGGGGACTGAAGCTTTCTTT. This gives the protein CASSNVGGTEAFF.

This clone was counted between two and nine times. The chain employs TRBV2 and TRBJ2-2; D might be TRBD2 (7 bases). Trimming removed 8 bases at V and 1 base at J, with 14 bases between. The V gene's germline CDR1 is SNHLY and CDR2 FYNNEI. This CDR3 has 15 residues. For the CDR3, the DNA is TGTGCCAGCGGGGATAGGGGGGGGAACACCGGGGAGCTGTTTTTT. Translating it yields CASGDRGGNTGELFF.

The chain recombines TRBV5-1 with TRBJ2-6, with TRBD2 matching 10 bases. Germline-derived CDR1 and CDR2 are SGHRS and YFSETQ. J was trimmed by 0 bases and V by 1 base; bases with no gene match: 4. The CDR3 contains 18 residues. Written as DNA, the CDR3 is TGCGCCAGCAGCTTGAGTAGCGGGGGGTTCTCTGGGGCCAACGTCCTGACTTTC. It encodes CASSLSSGGFSGANVLTF.

Here the CDR3 reads CASSPGNAAYNEQFF. CDR3 sequence (DNA): TGTGCCAGCAGCCCGGGGAACGCCGCCTACAATGAGCAGTTCTTC. The rearrangement uses TRBV11-2 and TRBJ2-1, with D possibly TRBD2 on 5 matching bases. V was cut by 5 bases and J by 2 bases, with 13 bases left in between. The CDR3 spans 15 residues. The germline V gene has CDR1 SGHAT and CDR2 FQNNGV.

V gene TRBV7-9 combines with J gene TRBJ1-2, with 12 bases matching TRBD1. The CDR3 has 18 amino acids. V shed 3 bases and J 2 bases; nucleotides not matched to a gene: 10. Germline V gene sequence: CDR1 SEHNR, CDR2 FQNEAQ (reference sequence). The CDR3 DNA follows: TGTGCCAGCAGCTTTATTACGGGACAGGGGGCAAAAAACTATGGCTACACCTTC. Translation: CASSFITGQGAKNYGYTF. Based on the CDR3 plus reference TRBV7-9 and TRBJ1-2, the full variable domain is DTGVSQNPRHKITKRGQNVTFRCDPISEHNRLYWYRQTLGQGPEFLTYFQNEAQLEKSRLLSDRFSAERPKGSFSTLEIQRTEQGDSAMYLCASSFITGQGAKNYGYTFGSGTRLTVV.

The CDR3 DNA reads as TGTGCCAGCAGCTTAGTAGGAACAGGGTTTATAGGGGAGCAGTTCTTC. Amino acids: CASSLVGTGFIGEQFF. The chain uses TRBV11-2 and TRBJ2-1, with D possibly TRBD1 on 6 matching bases. The V end was cut by 1 base, the J end by 10 bases, with 20 bases between. The CDR3 contains 16 residues. Germline V gene sequence: CDR1 SGHAT, CDR2 FQNNGV. Variable domain in full (rest from reference TRBV11-2 and TRBJ2-1): EAGVAQSPRYKIIEKRQSVAFWCNPISGHATLYWYQQILGQGPKLLIQFQNNGVVDDSQLPKDRFSAERLKGVDSTLKIQPAKLEDSAVYLCASSLVGTGFIGEQFFGPGTRLTVL.

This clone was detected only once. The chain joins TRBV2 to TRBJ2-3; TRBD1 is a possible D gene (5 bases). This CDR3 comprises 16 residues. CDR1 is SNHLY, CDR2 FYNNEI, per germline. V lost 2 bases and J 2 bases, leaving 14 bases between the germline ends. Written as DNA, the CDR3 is TGTGCCAGCAGTGAAAATGGGTTAGGACACACAGATACGCAGTATTTT. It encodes CASSENGLGHTDTQYF.

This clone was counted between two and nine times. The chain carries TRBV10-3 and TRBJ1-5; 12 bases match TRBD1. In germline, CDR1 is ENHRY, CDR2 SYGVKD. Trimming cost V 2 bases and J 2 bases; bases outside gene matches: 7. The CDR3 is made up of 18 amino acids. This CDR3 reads CAISEVGQGAGGNQPQHF. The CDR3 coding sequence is TGTGCCATCAGTGAGGTGGGACAGGGGGCTGGCGGCAATCAGCCCCAGCATTTT.

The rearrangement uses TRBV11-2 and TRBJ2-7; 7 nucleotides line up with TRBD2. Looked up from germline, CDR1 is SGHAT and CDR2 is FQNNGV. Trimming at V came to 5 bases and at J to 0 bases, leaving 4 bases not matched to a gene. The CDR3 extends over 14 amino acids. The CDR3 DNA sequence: TGTGCCAGCAGCCCCGGGGGGAGCTCCTACGAGCAGTACTTC. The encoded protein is CASSPGGSSYEQYF.

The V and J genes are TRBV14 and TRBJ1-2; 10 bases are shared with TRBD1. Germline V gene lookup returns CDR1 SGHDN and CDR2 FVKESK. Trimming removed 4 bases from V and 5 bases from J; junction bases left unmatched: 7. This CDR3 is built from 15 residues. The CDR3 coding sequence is TGTGCCAGCAGCCTTACGGGACAGGGGAGGTATGGCTACACCTTC. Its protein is CASSLTGQGRYGYTF.

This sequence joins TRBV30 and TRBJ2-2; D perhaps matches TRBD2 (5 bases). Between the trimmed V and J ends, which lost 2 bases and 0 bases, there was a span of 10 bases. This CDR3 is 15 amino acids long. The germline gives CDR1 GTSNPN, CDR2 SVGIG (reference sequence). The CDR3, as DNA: TGTGCCTGGAGTAGCGGTTTCGCGAACACCGGGGAGCTGTTTTTT. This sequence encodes CAWSSGFANTGELFF.

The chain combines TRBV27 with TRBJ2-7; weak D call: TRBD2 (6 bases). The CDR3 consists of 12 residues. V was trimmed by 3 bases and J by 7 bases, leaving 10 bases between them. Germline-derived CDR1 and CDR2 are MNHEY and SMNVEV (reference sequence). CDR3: CASSFGGTEQYF. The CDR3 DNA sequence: TGTGCCAGCAGTTTCGGTGGGACTGAGCAGTACTTC.